Included here is one T cell receptor (beta chain) sequence, with context. Its specificity is unknown. Data came from immunoSEQ multiplex PCR; TCRdb stores just in-frame clones and leaves some out. The profile shows about 140,000 clones, around nine tenths of them singletons. The data derive from a study of CD4+ T cells in melanoma. Notes on the study in general: In melanoma, neoantigen-specific CD4+ T cells reportedly differed in differentiation state. CD8+ T cell, macrophage and B cell function reportedly correlated with neoantigen-specific CD4+ T cells.

The origin of this receptor is a human donor with melanoma.

CDR3 sequence reads: CASRNQWGGAGTEQFF. The CDR3 nucleotides read TGTGCCAGCAGAAACCAATGGGGGGGTGCGGGTACTGAGCAGTTCTTC. This sequence joins TRBV5-4 and TRBJ2-1, with 7 bases identical to TRBD2. CDR1 and CDR2 from the germline V gene are SGHNT and YYREEE (reference sequence). Germline trimming cut 5 bases from V and 9 bases from J; bases unmatched to any gene: 17. There are 16 residues in the CDR3.